This T cell receptor (beta chain) is from a study of T cells in Graves' hyperthyroidism and ophthalmopathy. Study overall: Specimen type is peripheral blood, collected at initial diagnosis prior to any treatment. Overall study findings and caveats: In the analysis, a 13 V-J model separated ophthalmopathy from stable hyperthyroidism.

There are 16 residues in the CDR3. Germline CDR1 and CDR2: LGHDT and YNNKEL (reference sequence). To note about this clonotype: Its antigen remains unknown. One junction end does not reproduce the germline sequence, and a read error may be involved.

From RNA transcripts, TCR beta CDR3 regions were amplified. The HTBI primer set drove a first-round RT-PCR of the TCR CDR3. TCRdb re-called the multiplex PCR reads with MiXCR, one entry per CDR3 protein. The sample contains fewer than 350,000 distinct CDR3 sequences, 15% to 20% of which appear only once. Patients counted as stable if ophthalmopathy did not develop within 18 months. The rearrangement uses TRBV3-1 and TRBJ2-1; TRBD2 aligns across 7 bases. Specimen: blood. The receptor comes from a woman between 45 and 60 years old with Graves' hyperthyroidism. The CDR3, as DNA: TGTGTCAGCAGCGCCCCTATCGGGAGGAGCTACAATGAGCAGTTCTTC. It encodes CVSSAPIGRSYNEQFF.